One and the same sample provided the 19 T cell receptor beta chains below, sequenced in a study of OX40 agonist ivuxolimab in advanced cancers. TCRdb keeps only in-frame clones here, not all; method: immunoSEQ multiplex PCR. The sample records 65,000 to 90,000 clones, about 93% being singletons. Sequencing was performed on CD4+ or CD8+ T cells sorted from blood, taken in a trial of the OX40 agonist ivuxolimab. The origin of the receptors is an adult with an advanced solid tumor such as melanoma, head and neck, liver or kidney cancer.

The chain uses TRBV29-1 and TRBJ2-7, with D perhaps matching TRBD1 (7 bases). The CDR3 totals 14 residues. V dropped 3 bases and J dropped 4 bases, with 16 bases sitting between them. Per germline, CDR1 SQVTM and CDR2 ANQGSEA. The CDR3 sequence is CSVDTGGQSYEQYF. The CDR3 bases are TGCAGCGTTGATACCGGGGGACAGAGTTACGAGCAGTACTTC.

The chain uses TRBV5-1 and TRBJ2-3; 11 bases fit TRBD2. The trim removed 7 bases at V and 5 bases at J, leaving 9 bases unmatched. Germline assignment: CDR1 SGHRS and CDR2 YFSETQ. The CDR3 runs to 15 residues. The DNA for the CDR3 is TGCGCCAGCCTTAGCGGGAGGGCCGATATAGATACGCAGTATTTT. Its protein product is CASLSGRADIDTQYF. Full variable domain (outside the CDR3, taken from reference TRBV5-1 and TRBJ2-3): KAGVTQTPRYLIKTRGQQVTLSCSPISGHRSVSWYQQTPGQGLQFLFEYFSETQRNKGNFPGRFSGRQFSNSRSEMNVSTLELGDSALYLCASLSGRADIDTQYFGPGTRLTVL.

The chain uses TRBV18 and TRBJ2-3; a possible D gene is TRBD1 (6 bases). The CDR3 has 13 residues. Trimming left V 2 bases short and J 4 bases short, with 7 bases between. Germline V gene lookup returns CDR1 KGHSH and CDR2 LQKENI. CDR3 nucleotide sequence: TGTGCCAGCTCACCAGGGGGCCCAGATACGCAGTATTTT. As protein: CASSPGGPDTQYF.

The CDR3 bases are TGTGCCAGCAGCCTTGGGGACGGGAGGATAATAGAGCAGTTCTTC. Its translation is CASSLGDGRIIEQFF. V is TRBV11-3 and J is TRBJ2-1; 7 bases are shared with TRBD2. Germline CDR1 and CDR2: SGHNT and YENEEA. This CDR3 contains 15 residues. The J segment lost 10 bases and the V segment lost 5 bases, leaving 14 bases of the junction unmatched.

The chain has TRBV10-3 and TRBJ1-5; D remains ambiguous. Germline V gene lookup returns CDR1 ENHRY and CDR2 SYGVKD. The CDR3 consists of 12 residues. The ends were cut back, 6 bases at V and 4 bases at J, with 7 bases in the middle. CDR3 nucleotide sequence: TGTGCCATCAGAGAGAGTAATCAGCCCCAGCATTTT. It is translated as CAIRESNQPQHF.

This clone is a singleton in its sample. This chain uses TRBV28 with TRBJ2-7; 12 bases map to TRBD2. The CDR3 runs to 16 residues. V shed 4 bases and J 4 bases; nucleotides not matched to a gene: 8. Germline V gene data show CDR1 as MDHEN and CDR2 as SYDVKM. Here the CDR3 DNA reads TGTGCCAGCAGTTCGCCGGGGCTAGCGGGAGGGTACGAGCAGTACTTC. It yields the protein CASSSPGLAGGYEQYF.

Here the CDR3 reads CASSYIGQDEQYF. Written as DNA, the CDR3 is TGTGCCAGCAGTTACATTGGACAGGACGAGCAGTACTTC. This rearrangement joins TRBV6-5 to TRBJ2-7, with 7 bases that match TRBD1. CDR1 is MNHEY and CDR2 is SVGAGI in the germline V gene. CDR3 length: 13 amino acids. V shed 2 bases, J shed 5 bases, and the junction held 3 bases outside the gene matches.

The chain combines TRBV9 with TRBJ2-7, with D possibly matching TRBD2 (6 bases). The V and J ends lost 4 bases and 5 bases respectively, with 13 bases between them. Germline V lookup: CDR1 SGDLS, CDR2 YYNGEE. The CDR3 length is 13 residues. Here the CDR3 DNA reads TGTGCCAGCAGCCCCCGGGAGTACCACGAGCAGTACTTC. Its translation: CASSPREYHEQYF.

This chain uses TRBV19 with TRBJ1-5; unclear D gene. Germline CDR1 and CDR2: LNHDA and SQIVND (reference sequence). The CDR3 sequence is 12 residues long. Trimming left V 5 bases short and J 6 bases short, with 8 bases between. CDR3 loop: CASSYLSQPQHF. In nucleotides, the CDR3 is TGTGCCAGTAGTTACCTAAGTCAGCCCCAGCATTTT.

The V and J genes are TRBV18 and TRBJ2-2; D ambiguous. CDR1 is KGHSH, CDR2 LQKENI, per germline. V lost 3 bases to trimming and J lost 0 bases, with 11 bases between them. The CDR3 runs 16 residues. The CDR3 DNA sequence: TGTGCCAGCTCACCTCCGACGACTGCGAACACCGGGGAGCTGTTTTTT. This encodes CASSPPTTANTGELFF.

The chain employs TRBV5-6 and TRBJ1-5, with D hard to call. Germline values: CDR1 SGHDT, CDR2 YYEEEE. Trimming took off 1 base at V and 2 bases at J, with 4 bases between the two ends. The CDR3 runs 13 residues. The CDR3 region has the DNA TGTGCCAGCAGCTTGATGGGCAATCAGCCCCAGCATTTT. Its translation is CASSLMGNQPQHF.

The chain uses TRBV7-2 and TRBJ2-3; D is uncertain. Germline V gives CDR1 SGHTA, CDR2 FQGNSA. The V and J ends lost 8 bases and 4 bases respectively, with 10 bases between them. The CDR3 has 12 residues. The CDR3 protein is CASVGTADTQYF. Here the CDR3 DNA reads TGTGCCAGCGTAGGTACGGCAGATACGCAGTATTTT.

The J gene is TRBJ2-1, the V gene TRBV30; D gene ambiguous. Germline CDR1 and CDR2: GTSNPN and SVGIG (reference sequence). The ends were cut back, 0 bases at V and 0 bases at J, with 6 bases in the middle. There are 14 residues in the CDR3. The CDR3 DNA reads TGTGCCTGGAGTGTACTCCCCTCCTACAATGAGCAGTTCTTC. Translated, it gives CAWSVLPSYNEQFF.

This clone was seen only once. Here the CDR3 reads CASSRQGGRETQYF. In DNA, the CDR3 is TGCGCCAGCAGCCGCCAGGGGGGGAGGGAGACCCAGTACTTC. This chain links TRBV4-3 with TRBJ2-5, with D possibly being TRBD1 or TRBD2 (7 bases each). This CDR3 spans 14 amino acids. Trimming took 4 bases from V and 5 from J, leaving 14 bases between them. CDR1 LGHNA and CDR2 YSLEER come from the germline V gene.

The gene calls are TRBV6-1 and TRBJ2-7, with 8 bases fitting TRBD2. CDR1 and CDR2 from the germline V gene are MNHNS and SASEGT. This CDR3 has 14 residues. The V and J ends lost 5 bases and 3 bases, in that order; junction bases with no gene match: 6. The CDR3 sequence is CASSWTSRSYEQYF. The CDR3 DNA reads TGTGCCAGCAGTTGGACTAGCAGGAGCTACGAGCAGTACTTC.

This chain joins TRBV30 and TRBJ2-3; D not certain. The V and J ends lost 1 base and 6 bases respectively, with 5 bases between them. Per germline, CDR1 GTSNPN and CDR2 SVGIG (reference sequence). CDR3 length: 11 amino acids. The CDR3 DNA reads as TGTGCCTGGAGTGAAGACGATACGCAGTATTTT. This encodes CAWSEDDTQYF. Together with reference TRBV30 and TRBJ2-3, the CDR3 gives the full variable domain: SQTIHQWPATLVQPVGSPLSLECTVEGTSNPNLYWYRQAAGRGLQLLFYSVGIGQISSEVPQNLSASRPQDRQFILSSKKLLLSDSGFYLCAWSEDDTQYFGPGTRLTVL.

This clone is a singleton in its sample. V gene TRBV4-3 combines with J gene TRBJ1-2; D possibly corresponds to TRBD1 (5 bases). The CDR3 runs to 13 residues. The V gene's germline CDR1 is LGHNA and CDR2 YSLEER. V was pared by 4 bases and J by 14 bases, with 20 bases between. In DNA, the CDR3 is TGCGCCAGCAGCCTCGAGGGACCGGTGTCGAAAACCTTC. It is translated as CASSLEGPVSKTF.

The rearrangement uses TRBV7-8 and TRBJ2-3; 11 positions agree with TRBD2. CDR3 length: 18 residues. Germline assignment: CDR1 SGHVS and CDR2 FQNEAQ. Trimming took 3 bases from V and 6 from J; bases not matched to a gene: 14. The CDR3 is CASSLSGKLAGVGDTQYF. CDR3 DNA: TGTGCCAGCAGCTTGTCAGGAAAACTAGCGGGAGTTGGGGATACGCAGTATTTT.

The chain carries TRBV7-3 and TRBJ2-3, with 7 bases aligning to TRBD2. The CDR3 spans 16 residues. The J segment lost 4 bases and the V segment lost 0 bases, leaving 7 bases of the junction unmatched. Per the germline V gene, CDR1 is SGHTA and CDR2 is FQGTGA. The CDR3 nucleotides read TGTGCCAGCAGCTTAACCACCGGGACTACCCCAGATACGCAGTATTTT. This translates into CASSLTTGTTPDTQYF.